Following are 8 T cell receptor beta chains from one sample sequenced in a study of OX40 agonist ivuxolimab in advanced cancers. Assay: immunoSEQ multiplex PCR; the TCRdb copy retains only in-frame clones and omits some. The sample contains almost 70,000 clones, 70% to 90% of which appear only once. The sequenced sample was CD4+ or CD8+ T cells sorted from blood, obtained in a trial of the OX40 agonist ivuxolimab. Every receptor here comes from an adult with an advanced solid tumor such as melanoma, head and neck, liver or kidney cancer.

CDR3 residues: CASSLGTAMNTEAFF. Here the CDR3 DNA reads TGTGCCAGCAGTTTAGGGACAGCTATGAACACTGAAGCTTTCTTT. The gene calls are TRBV28 and TRBJ1-1, with TRBD1 matching 7 bases. Germline loops: CDR1 MDHEN, CDR2 SYDVKM. The trim removed 2 bases at V and 0 bases at J, leaving 3 bases unmatched. The CDR3 is 15 residues long.

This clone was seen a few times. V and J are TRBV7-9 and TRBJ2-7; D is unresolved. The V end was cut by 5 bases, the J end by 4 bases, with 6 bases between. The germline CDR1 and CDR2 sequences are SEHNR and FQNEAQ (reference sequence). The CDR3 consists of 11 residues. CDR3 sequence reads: CASSRNYEQYF. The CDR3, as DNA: TGTGCCAGCAGCCGTAATTACGAGCAGTACTTC.

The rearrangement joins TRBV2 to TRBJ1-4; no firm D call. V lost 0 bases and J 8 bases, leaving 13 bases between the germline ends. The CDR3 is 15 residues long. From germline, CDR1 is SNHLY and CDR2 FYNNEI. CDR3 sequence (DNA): TGTGCCAGCAGTGAAGCAGGCCCCCTGGGAGAAAAACTGTTTTTT. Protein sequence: CASSEAGPLGEKLFF.

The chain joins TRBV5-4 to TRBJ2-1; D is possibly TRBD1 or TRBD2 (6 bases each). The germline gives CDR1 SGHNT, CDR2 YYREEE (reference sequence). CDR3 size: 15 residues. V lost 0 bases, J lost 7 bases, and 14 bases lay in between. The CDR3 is CASSLVGGTGNEQFF. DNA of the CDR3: TGTGCCAGCAGCTTGGTCGGGGGCACAGGTAATGAGCAGTTCTTC.

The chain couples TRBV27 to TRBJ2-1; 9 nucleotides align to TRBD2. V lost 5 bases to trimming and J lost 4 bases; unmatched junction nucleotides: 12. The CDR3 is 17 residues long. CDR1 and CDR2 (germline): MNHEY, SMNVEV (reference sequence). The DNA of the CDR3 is TGTGCCAGCAGTCCTGGACTAGCGCTCAGTTGGTACAATGAGCAGTTCTTC. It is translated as CASSPGLALSWYNEQFF.

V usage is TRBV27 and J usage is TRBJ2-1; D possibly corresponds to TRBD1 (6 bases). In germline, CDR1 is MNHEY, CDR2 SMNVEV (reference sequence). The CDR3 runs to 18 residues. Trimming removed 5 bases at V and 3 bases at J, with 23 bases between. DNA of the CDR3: TGTGCCAGCAGTCCCCCCCCCACAGTCAGGGGACGCTACAATGAGCAGTTCTTC. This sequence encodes CASSPPPTVRGRYNEQFF.

CDR3 DNA sequence: TGTGCCCGAGGGGAGGGGGGTAATTCTTACGAGCAGTACTTC. Its protein product is CARGEGGNSYEQYF. V is TRBV30 and J is TRBJ2-7; perhaps TRBD2 as D (7 bases). V lost 8 bases to trimming and J lost 4 bases, with 21 bases between them. Germline V CDR1 and CDR2: GTSNPN, SVGIG (reference sequence). CDR3 size: 14 residues.

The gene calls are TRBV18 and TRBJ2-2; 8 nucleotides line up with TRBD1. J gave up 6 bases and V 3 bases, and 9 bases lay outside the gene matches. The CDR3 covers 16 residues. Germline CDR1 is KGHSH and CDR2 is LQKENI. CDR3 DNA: TGTGCCAGCTCACCCTGGACAGGGAGTCAGGCCGGGGAGCTGTTTTTT. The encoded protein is CASSPWTGSQAGELFF.